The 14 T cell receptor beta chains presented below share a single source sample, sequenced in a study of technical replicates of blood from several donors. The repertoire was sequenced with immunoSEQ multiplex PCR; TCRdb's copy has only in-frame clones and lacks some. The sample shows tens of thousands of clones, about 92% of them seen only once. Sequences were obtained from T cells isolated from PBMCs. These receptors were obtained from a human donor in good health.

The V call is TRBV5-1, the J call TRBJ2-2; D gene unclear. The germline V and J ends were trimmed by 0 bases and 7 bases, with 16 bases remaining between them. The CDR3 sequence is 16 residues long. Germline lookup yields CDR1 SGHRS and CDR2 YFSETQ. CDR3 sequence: CASSLVHGSGDGELFF. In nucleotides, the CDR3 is TGCGCCAGCAGCTTGGTACACGGGTCCGGCGACGGGGAGCTGTTTTTT.

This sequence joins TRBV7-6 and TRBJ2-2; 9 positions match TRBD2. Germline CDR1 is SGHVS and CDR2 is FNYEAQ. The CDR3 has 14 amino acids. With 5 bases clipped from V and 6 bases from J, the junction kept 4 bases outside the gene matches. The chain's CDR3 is CASSPGTSPGELFF. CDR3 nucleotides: TGTGCCAGCAGCCCCGGGACTAGCCCCGGGGAGCTGTTTTTT.

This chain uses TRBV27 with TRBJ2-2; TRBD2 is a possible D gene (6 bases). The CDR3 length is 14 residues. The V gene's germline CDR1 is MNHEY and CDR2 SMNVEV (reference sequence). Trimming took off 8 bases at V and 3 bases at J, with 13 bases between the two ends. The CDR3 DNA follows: TGTGCCAGCTGCGGGGACGGATACACCGGGGAGCTGTTTTTT. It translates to CASCGDGYTGELFF.

CDR3 protein: CASFTSGRFPDTQYF. The CDR3 nucleotides are TGTGCCAGCTTCACTAGCGGGAGGTTCCCAGATACGCAGTATTTT. The V and J genes are TRBV28 and TRBJ2-3; 12 bases match TRBD2. J gave up 4 bases and V 8 bases, and 7 bases lay outside the gene matches. The CDR3 is 15 amino acids. Germline CDR1 reads MDHEN; CDR2 reads SYDVKM.

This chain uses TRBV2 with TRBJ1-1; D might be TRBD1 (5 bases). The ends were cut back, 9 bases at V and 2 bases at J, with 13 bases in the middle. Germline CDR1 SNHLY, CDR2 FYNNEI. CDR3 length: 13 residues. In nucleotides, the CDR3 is TGTGCCAGTTCCAGGGAGGTTAACACTGAAGCTTTCTTT. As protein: CASSREVNTEAFF.

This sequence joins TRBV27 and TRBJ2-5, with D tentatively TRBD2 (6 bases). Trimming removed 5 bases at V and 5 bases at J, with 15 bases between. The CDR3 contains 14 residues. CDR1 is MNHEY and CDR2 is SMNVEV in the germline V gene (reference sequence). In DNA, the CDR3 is TGTGCCAGCAGTCCCCGAGGGGACTGGGAGACCCAGTACTTC. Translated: CASSPRGDWETQYF.

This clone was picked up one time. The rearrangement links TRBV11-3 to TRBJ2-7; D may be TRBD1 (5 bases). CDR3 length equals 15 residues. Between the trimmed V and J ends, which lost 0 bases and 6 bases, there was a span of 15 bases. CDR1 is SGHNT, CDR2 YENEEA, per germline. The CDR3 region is CASSLDGSGLSEQYF. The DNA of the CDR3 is TGTGCCAGCAGCTTAGATGGGTCAGGGCTTAGCGAGCAGTACTTC.

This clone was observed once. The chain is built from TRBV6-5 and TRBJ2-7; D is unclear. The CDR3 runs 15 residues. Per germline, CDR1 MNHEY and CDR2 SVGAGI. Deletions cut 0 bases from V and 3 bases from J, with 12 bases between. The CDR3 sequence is CASSYSTPTYYEQYF. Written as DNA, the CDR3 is TGTGCCAGCAGTTACTCGACACCAACCTACTACGAGCAGTACTTC.

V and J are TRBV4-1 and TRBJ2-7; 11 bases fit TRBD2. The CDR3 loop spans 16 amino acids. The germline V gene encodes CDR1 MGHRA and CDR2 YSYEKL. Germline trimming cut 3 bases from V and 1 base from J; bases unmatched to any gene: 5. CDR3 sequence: CASSHQGLAVSYEQYF. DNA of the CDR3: TGCGCCAGCAGCCACCAGGGACTAGCGGTATCCTACGAGCAGTACTTC.

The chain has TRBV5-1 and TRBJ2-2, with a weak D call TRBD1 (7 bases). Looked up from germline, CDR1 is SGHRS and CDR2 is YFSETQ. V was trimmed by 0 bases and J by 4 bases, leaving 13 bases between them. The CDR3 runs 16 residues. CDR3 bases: TGCGCCAGCAGCTTGGAGGGGGCCGGGAGCACCGGGGAGCTGTTTTTT. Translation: CASSLEGAGSTGELFF. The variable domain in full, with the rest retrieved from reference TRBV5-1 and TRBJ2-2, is KAGVTQTPRYLIKTRGQQVTLSCSPISGHRSVSWYQQTPGQGLQFLFEYFSETQRNKGNFPGRFSGRQFSNSRSEMNVSTLELGDSALYLCASSLEGAGSTGELFFGEGSRLTVL.

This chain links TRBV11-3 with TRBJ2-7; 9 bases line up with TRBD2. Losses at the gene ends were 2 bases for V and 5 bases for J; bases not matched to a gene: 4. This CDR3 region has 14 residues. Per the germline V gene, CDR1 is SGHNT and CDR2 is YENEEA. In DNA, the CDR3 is TGTGCCAGCAGCTTAATAGCGGGGGCTAACGAGCAGTACTTC. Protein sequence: CASSLIAGANEQYF.

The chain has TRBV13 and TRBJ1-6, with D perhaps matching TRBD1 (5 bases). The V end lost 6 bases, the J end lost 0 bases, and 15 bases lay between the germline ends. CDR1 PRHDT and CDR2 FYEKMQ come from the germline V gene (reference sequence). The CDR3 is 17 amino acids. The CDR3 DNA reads TGTGCCAGCAGTTCGGGGGGTCCCAGCTCCTATAATTCACCCCTCCACTTT. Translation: CASSSGGPSSYNSPLHF.

CDR3 coding DNA: TGTGCCAGCAGCCCCTACGGCGGGGGGGTCGTCCAAGAGACCCAGTACTTC. This encodes CASSPYGGGVVQETQYF. This sequence joins TRBV5-4 and TRBJ2-5; 9 bases agree with TRBD2. Germline CDR1 SGHNT, CDR2 YYREEE (reference sequence). V shed 4 bases, J shed 1 base, and the junction held 11 bases outside the gene matches. The CDR3 has 17 residues.

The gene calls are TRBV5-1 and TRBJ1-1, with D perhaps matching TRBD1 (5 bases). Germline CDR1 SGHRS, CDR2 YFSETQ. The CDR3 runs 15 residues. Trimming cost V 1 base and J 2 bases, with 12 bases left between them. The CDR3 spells CASSLFGGDNTEAFF. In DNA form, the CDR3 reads TGCGCCAGCAGCTTGTTCGGGGGAGATAACACTGAAGCTTTCTTT.